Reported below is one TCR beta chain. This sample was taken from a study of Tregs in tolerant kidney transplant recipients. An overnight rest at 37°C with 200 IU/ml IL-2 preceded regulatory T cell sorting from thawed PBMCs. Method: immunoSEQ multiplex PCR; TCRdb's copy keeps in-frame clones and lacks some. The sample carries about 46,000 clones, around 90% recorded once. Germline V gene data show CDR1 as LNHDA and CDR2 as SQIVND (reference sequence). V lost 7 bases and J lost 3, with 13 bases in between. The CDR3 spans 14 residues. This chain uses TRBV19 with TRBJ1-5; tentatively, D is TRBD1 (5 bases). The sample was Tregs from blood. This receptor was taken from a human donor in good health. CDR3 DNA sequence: TGTGCCAGTAAAGTTGACAGTCACAATCAGCCCCAGCATTTT. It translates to CASKVDSHNQPQHF.